This passage covers 26 T cell receptor beta chains from one sample sequenced in a study of regulatory T cells in long-lasting Graves disease. Time point reported: newly diagnosed GD, antithyroid drugs for less than 3 months. With RNA extracted from PBMCs as input, the TCR library was made. For TCR beta, libraries came from iRepertoire HTBI primers and Arm-PCR of CDR3 regions. TCRdb fed the multiplex PCR reads into MiXCR, producing one record per CDR3 protein. The table has about 460,000 distinct CDR3 sequences, roughly 15% seen once; the top ten hold approximately 15%. These data were also filed under a second study, of T cells in Graves' hyperthyroidism and ophthalmopathy.

Source: peripheral blood mononuclear cells (PBMCs), taken at new diagnosis, from a patient treated with antithyroid drugs. These receptors all stem from a woman aged 45-65 years with Graves disease.

This clonotype was counted a single time. A much larger clone differs by one base, so this may be a read error. V and J are TRBV7-8 and TRBJ2-1; D perhaps matches TRBD1 (6 bases). Between the trimmed V and J ends, which lost 0 bases and 7 bases, there was a span of 22 bases. The CDR3 covers 18 residues. CDR1 is SGHVS, CDR2 FQNEAQ, per germline. The CDR3 is CASSLAPPSIQGNNEQFF. CDR3 DNA sequence: TGTGCCAGCAGCTTAGCGCCCCCCTCCATACAGGGAAATAATGAGCAGTTCTTC.

This clonotype was observed a handful of times. The rearrangement joins TRBV7-2 to TRBJ1-2; D may be TRBD1 (6 bases). Trimming took off 4 bases at V and 3 bases at J, with 15 bases between the two ends. Germline lookup yields CDR1 SGHTA and CDR2 FQGNSA. This CDR3 contains 15 residues. The CDR3 coding sequence is TGTGCCAGCAGCTCTACAGGGATACTGGACTATGGCTACACCTTC. This gives the protein CASSSTGILDYGYTF. Filled out from reference TRBV7-2 and TRBJ1-2, the complete variable domain reads GAGVSQSPSNKVTEKGKDVELRCDPISGHTALYWYRQSLGQGLEFLIYFQGNSAPDKSGLPSDRFSAERTGGSVSTLTIQRTQQEDSAVYLCASSSTGILDYGYTFGSGTRLTVV.

This clonotype was seen a handful of times. The chain is built from TRBV5-1 and TRBJ2-3, with D tentatively TRBD2 (6 bases). V lost 4 bases and J 2 bases, leaving 17 bases between the germline ends. Germline V lookup: CDR1 SGHRS, CDR2 YFSETQ. The CDR3 is 16 residues long. DNA of the CDR3: TGCGCCAGCAGCGTAGGGACTGATATATTCACAGATACGCAGTATTTT. Amino acid sequence: CASSVGTDIFTDTQYF.

Note on this clonotype: A much larger clonotype is one base distant, so this may be a read error. The chain couples TRBV7-3 to TRBJ2-2; D perhaps matches TRBD2 (6 bases). The CDR3 is 16 residues long. In germline, CDR1 is SGHTA, CDR2 FQGTGA. The CDR3 DNA sequence: TGTGCCAGCAGCTTAAACCCGGGAGCGAACACCGGGGAGCTGTCTTTT. Its translation is CASSLNPGANTGELSF.

In its sample, this clonotype was seen many times. The rearrangement joins TRBV11-2 to TRBJ2-3, with D perhaps TRBD1 (5 bases). Germline V gene data show CDR1 as SGHAT and CDR2 as FQNNGV. The V and J ends lost 5 bases and 2 bases respectively, with 14 bases between them. This CDR3 spans 15 amino acids. The CDR3 nucleotides are TGTGCCAGCAGCGCCAACTTACAGGACACAGATACGCAGTATTTT. Amino acids: CASSANLQDTDTQYF.

This clonotype has ten or more counts. The DNA for the CDR3 is TGTGCCAGCAGCACGGGACAGGGTGGGTGGGATGAGCAGTTCTTC. It specifies CASSTGQGGWDEQFF. The chain joins TRBV7-3 to TRBJ2-1; 9 nucleotides align to TRBD1. This CDR3 region has 15 residues. V lost 5 bases and J lost 8; bases outside the gene matches: 10. Per germline, CDR1 SGHTA and CDR2 FQGTGA.

The chain has TRBV3-1 and TRBJ2-1; TRBD1 matches at 8 bases. Trimming cost V 5 bases and J 8 bases; bases outside gene matches: 8. CDR3 length: 14 residues. Germline CDR1 LGHDT, CDR2 YNNKEL (reference sequence). The CDR3 DNA sequence: TGTGCCAGCAGCGGGACAGGAATCCAGCATGAGCAGTTCTTC. Amino acid sequence: CASSGTGIQHEQFF.

This clonotype was picked up many times. The genes are TRBV11-3 and TRBJ2-1; TRBD1 matches 9 bases. Trimming cost V 7 bases and J 2 bases; bases outside gene matches: 9. CDR1 and CDR2 (germline): SGHNT, YENEEA. This CDR3 has 16 amino acids. CDR3 sequence (DNA): TGTGCCAGCACCGACAGGGGGGACGTCCCCTACAATGAGCAGTTCTTC. As protein: CASTDRGDVPYNEQFF.

This clonotype was seen a handful of times. The genes are TRBV5-6 and TRBJ2-7; a possible D gene is TRBD2 (5 bases). Germline CDR1 is SGHDT and CDR2 is YYEEEE. Between the trimmed V and J ends, which lost 1 base and 5 bases, there was a span of 13 bases. This CDR3 has 14 amino acids. The DNA of the CDR3 is TGTGCCAGCAGCTTGCGGGGTCTGGGAAACGAGCAGTACTTC. This encodes CASSLRGLGNEQYF.

As concerns this clonotype: This could be a read error, since a much larger clone is one nucleotide away. The CDR3 sequence: CSVGSGANVLTF. CDR3 sequence (DNA): TGCAGCGTTGGCTCTGGGGCCAACGTCCTGACTTTC. The chain joins TRBV29-1 to TRBJ2-6; D unresolved. Germline assignment: CDR1 SQVTM and CDR2 ANQGSEA. The CDR3 is 12 amino acids. Trimming removed 4 bases at V and 0 bases at J, with 1 base between.

The chain employs TRBV5-6 and TRBJ2-3; D is perhaps TRBD1 or TRBD2 (6 bases each). This CDR3 contains 15 residues. Germline V CDR1 and CDR2: SGHDT, YYEEEE. V lost 3 bases to trimming and J lost 5 bases, with 16 bases between them. The CDR3 spells CASSYRVGGVDTQYF. CDR3 DNA: TGTGCCAGCAGCTATCGGGTGGGGGGCGTAGATACGCAGTATTTT.

V is TRBV9 and J is TRBJ2-3; 7 bases agree with TRBD2. Germline CDR1 SGDLS, CDR2 YYNGEE. This CDR3 comprises 16 residues. The V and J ends lost 5 bases and 4 bases, in that order; junction bases with no gene match: 13. The CDR3 reads CASRKGEGAVADTQYF. CDR3 nucleotide sequence: TGTGCCAGCAGAAAAGGGGAGGGAGCGGTCGCAGATACGCAGTATTTT.

This clonotype has a single count. The junction departs from the called germline gene at one end, perhaps through a read error. The chain has TRBV5-1 and TRBJ2-7; TRBD1 might be the D (5 bases). Per the germline V gene, CDR1 is SGHRS and CDR2 is YFSETQ. CDR3 length equals 15 residues. The CDR3 sequence is CAGSTRGRGGYEQYF. The CDR3 DNA reads TGTGCCGGCAGCACCCGTGGTAGGGGTGGCTACGAGCAGTACTTC.

The chain carries TRBV12-3 or TRBV12-4 and TRBJ2-1; D perhaps matches TRBD2 (5 bases). CDR3 length: 15 residues. V lost 4 bases, J lost 0 bases, and 10 bases lay in between. For the CDR3, the DNA is TGTGCCAGCAGTTCTAGCCCGAGCTCCTACAATGAGCAGTTCTTC. Translating it yields CASSSSPSSYNEQFF.

In its sample, this clonotype was seen a few times. J is TRBJ1-2 and V is TRBV28; D not certain. The CDR3 contains 12 residues. V shed 6 bases and J shed 1 base, with 6 bases lying between them. The V gene's germline CDR1 is MDHEN and CDR2 SYDVKM. This chain's CDR3 is CASRGFNYGYTF. CDR3 in DNA: TGTGCCAGCAGGGGATTTAACTATGGCTACACCTTC.

This clonotype showed up many times. The chain carries TRBV10-3 and TRBJ2-3; TRBD2 aligns across 14 bases. J lost 9 bases, V lost 6 bases, and 20 bases had no gene match. This CDR3 is built from 19 residues. The V gene's germline CDR1 is ENHRY and CDR2 SYGVKD. The CDR3 region is CAIRPGLAGAQISKGTQYF. In nucleotides, the CDR3 is TGTGCCATCAGACCGGGACTAGCGGGAGCCCAGATAAGCAAGGGGACGCAGTATTTT.

Many counts were recorded for this clonotype. The V and J genes are TRBV27 and TRBJ1-2, with D tentatively TRBD1 (6 bases). Trimming removed 3 bases from V and 7 bases from J, with 15 bases in between. This CDR3 spans 14 amino acids. The germline V gene has CDR1 MNHEY and CDR2 SMNVEV (reference sequence). This CDR3 is CASSFRGGAAGYTF. Here the CDR3 DNA reads TGTGCCAGCAGTTTCCGGGGGGGGGCTGCTGGCTACACCTTC.

This clonotype was detected a few times. The chain carries TRBV19 and TRBJ1-5; D is ambiguous. Per germline, CDR1 LNHDA and CDR2 SQIVND (reference sequence). CDR3 length: 13 residues. The V end was cut by 6 bases, the J end by 6 bases, with 12 bases between. The CDR3 sequence is CASRASGLQPQHF. The CDR3 nucleotides read TGTGCCAGTAGAGCGAGTGGGCTTCAGCCCCAGCATTTT.

This clonotype showed up many times. The chain has TRBV18 and TRBJ2-3, with TRBD2 matching over 8 bases. In germline, CDR1 is KGHSH, CDR2 LQKENI. The junction had 5 bases not matched to a gene; V was cut back by 2 bases and J by 4 bases. CDR3 length: 15 residues. The CDR3 DNA follows: TGTGCCAGCTCACCAAGCAGCGGGAGATCAGATACGCAGTATTTT. It specifies CASSPSSGRSDTQYF.

At least ten counts were recorded for this clonotype. The V call is TRBV3-1, the J call TRBJ2-1; D is undetermined. Germline V gene data show CDR1 as LGHDT and CDR2 as YNNKEL (reference sequence). V was trimmed by 5 bases and J by 7 bases, leaving 12 bases between them. CDR3 length: 13 residues. CDR3 in DNA: TGTGCCAGCAGCAAACAACTGGGGAATGAGCAGTTCTTC. This encodes CASSKQLGNEQFF.

This clonotype occurred many times. This chain connects TRBV28 to TRBJ1-6; D is undetermined. Germline V gives CDR1 MDHEN, CDR2 SYDVKM. Trimming removed 7 bases at V and 0 bases at J, with 13 bases between. The length of the CDR3 is 16 residues. CDR3 loop: CASITTASSYNSPLHF. CDR3 bases: TGTGCCAGCATAACAACAGCAAGCTCCTATAATTCACCCCTCCACTTT.

In its sample, this clonotype was seen many times. This chain links TRBV6-1 with TRBJ1-1, with D possibly TRBD1 on 6 matching bases. The germline V and J ends were trimmed by 6 bases and 1 base, with 12 bases remaining between them. Germline-derived CDR1 and CDR2 are MNHNS and SASEGT. CDR3 length: 14 residues. The CDR3 nucleotides are TGTGCCAGCAGAACAGGGCGAGGGAACACTGAAGCTTTCTTT. As protein: CASRTGRGNTEAFF.

In its sample, this clonotype was seen many times. This chain links TRBV20-1 with TRBJ2-5; TRBD2 is a possible D gene (6 bases). The germline V gene encodes CDR1 DFQATT and CDR2 SNEGSKA (reference sequence). This CDR3 has 16 residues. Between the trimmed V and J ends, which lost 3 bases and 4 bases, there was a span of 21 bases. CDR3 nucleotide sequence: TGCAGTGCTAGCATAGCGGAAGTATACTGGGGAGAGACCCAGTACTTC. The encoded protein is CSASIAEVYWGETQYF.

This clonotype was recorded a few times. The rearrangement links TRBV27 to TRBJ2-7; D unresolved. The CDR3 length is 13 residues. Trimming pared 3 bases from V and 2 bases from J, leaving 8 bases between. Germline V gene data show CDR1 as MNHEY and CDR2 as SMNVEV (reference sequence). CDR3 region: CASSLTRPYEQYF. The CDR3 DNA sequence: TGTGCCAGCAGTTTGACCCGGCCCTACGAGCAGTACTTC.

As to this clonotype: It may be a read error: a sequence one base away is much more abundant. This chain links TRBV11-2 with TRBJ2-1; the match to TRBD2 covers 8 bases. The CDR3 is 14 residues long. Germline values: CDR1 SGHAT, CDR2 FQNNGV. DNA for the CDR3: TGTGTCAGCAGCCCCGGGGGGGGGTTGAATGAGCAGTTCTTC. This gives the protein CVSSPGGGLNEQFF.

With regard to this clonotype: One end of the junction does not line up with germline, which may come from a read error. The chain recombines TRBV12-3 or TRBV12-4 with TRBJ1-5, with 7 bases that match TRBD1. The CDR3 covers 16 residues. The DNA of the CDR3 is TGTGCCGGCAGTTTAGCGTCAGGGGGAACGAATCAGCCCCAGCATTTT. Translating gives CAGSLASGGTNQPQHF.